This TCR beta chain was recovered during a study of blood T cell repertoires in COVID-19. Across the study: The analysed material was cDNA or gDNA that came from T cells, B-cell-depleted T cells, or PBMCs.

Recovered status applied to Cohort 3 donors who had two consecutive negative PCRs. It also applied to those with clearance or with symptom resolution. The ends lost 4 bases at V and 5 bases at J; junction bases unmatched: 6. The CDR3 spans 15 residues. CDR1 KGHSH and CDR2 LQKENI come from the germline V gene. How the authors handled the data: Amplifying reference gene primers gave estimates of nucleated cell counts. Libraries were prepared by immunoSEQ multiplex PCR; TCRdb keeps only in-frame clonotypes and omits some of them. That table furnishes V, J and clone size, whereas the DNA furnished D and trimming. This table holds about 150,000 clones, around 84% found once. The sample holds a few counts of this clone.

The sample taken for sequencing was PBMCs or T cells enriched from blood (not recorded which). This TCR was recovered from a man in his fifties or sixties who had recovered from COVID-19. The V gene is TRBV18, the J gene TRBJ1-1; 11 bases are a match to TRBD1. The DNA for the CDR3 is TGTGCCAGCTCACGAGGACAGGGGGCAGATACTGAAGCTTTCTTT. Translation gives CASSRGQGADTEAFF.